The 30 T cell receptor beta chains below come from one sample, sequenced in a study of technical replicates of blood from several donors. Method: immunoSEQ multiplex PCR; TCRdb's copy keeps in-frame clones and lacks some. This table has around 79,000 clones, roughly 92% appearing once. The sequencing sample was made of T cells isolated from PBMCs. The receptors here all came from a human donor in good health.

This chain uses TRBV9 with TRBJ1-3; no definite D call. Germline CDR1 reads SGDLS; CDR2 reads YYNGEE. Trimming took 4 bases from V and 0 from J, leaving 11 bases between them. The CDR3 runs 15 residues. The CDR3 loop reads CASSPRLSSGNTIYF. The CDR3, as DNA: TGTGCCAGCAGCCCCCGCCTAAGCTCTGGAAACACCATATATTTT. The entire variable domain, with the rest obtained from reference TRBV9 and TRBJ1-3, is as follows: DSGVTQTPKHLITATGQRVTLRCSPRSGDLSVYWYQQSLDQGLQFLIQYYNGEERAKGNILERFSAQQFPDLHSELNLSSLELGDSALYFCASSPRLSSGNTIYFGEGSWLTVV.

In this sample, this clone turned up once. The chain employs TRBV5-1 and TRBJ2-4; 12 bases agree with TRBD1. The CDR3 extends over 19 amino acids. CDR1 SGHRS and CDR2 YFSETQ come from the germline V gene. Trimming cost V 4 bases and J 0 bases; bases outside gene matches: 11. The CDR3 nucleotides are TGCGCCAGCAGCCAAGTCCCGGGACAGGGGGCCATAGCCAAAAACATTCAGTACTTC. It is translated as CASSQVPGQGAIAKNIQYF.

The chain uses TRBV30 and TRBJ2-5; D call uncertain. Germline V gene lookup returns CDR1 GTSNPN and CDR2 SVGIG (reference sequence). The CDR3 has 12 residues. The V gene lost 3 bases and the J gene lost 0 bases, with 5 bases spanning the gap. As DNA, the CDR3 is TGTGCCTGGAGCCGTAACCAAGAGACCCAGTACTTC. Protein sequence: CAWSRNQETQYF.

The chain recombines TRBV5-1 with TRBJ2-7; 7 nucleotides agree with TRBD1. Losses at the gene ends were 3 bases for V and 3 bases for J; bases not matched to a gene: 9. CDR1 and CDR2 from the germline V gene are SGHRS and YFSETQ. The CDR3 is 15 residues long. The CDR3 region is CASSSPGDRHYEQYF. The CDR3, as DNA: TGCGCCAGCAGCTCCCCCGGGGACAGACACTACGAGCAGTACTTC.

This chain joins TRBV7-6 and TRBJ1-1; a possible D gene is TRBD1 (5 bases). V was pared by 1 base and J by 1 base, with 10 bases between. Germline V gene data show CDR1 as SGHVS and CDR2 as FNYEAQ. The CDR3 runs to 15 residues. The CDR3 region is CASSLEKGKNTEAFF. CDR3 DNA sequence: TGTGCCAGCAGCTTAGAAAAGGGGAAGAACACTGAAGCTTTCTTT.

This rearrangement joins TRBV27 to TRBJ1-2; 8 nucleotides line up with TRBD1. The germline gives CDR1 MNHEY, CDR2 SMNVEV (reference sequence). This CDR3 is 17 amino acids long. The ends lost 5 bases at V and 4 bases at J; junction bases unmatched: 15. As DNA, the CDR3 is TGTGCCAGCAGTCCCGCCGTTTTCAGGGGACAGGTCTATGGCTACACCTTC. This sequence encodes CASSPAVFRGQVYGYTF.

This sequence joins TRBV7-9 and TRBJ1-4; TRBD1 matches at 9 bases. The V and J ends lost 5 bases and 8 bases, in that order; junction bases with no gene match: 15. Germline V lookup: CDR1 SEHNR, CDR2 FQNEAQ (reference sequence). CDR3 length: 17 residues. The CDR3 nucleotides are TGTGCCAGCAGCCCGGGACAGGGTGGGTCACAACAGGAAAAACTGTTTTTT. Its protein is CASSPGQGGSQQEKLFF.

The genes are TRBV5-1 and TRBJ2-6; D gene unclear. This CDR3 spans 12 amino acids. The V gene's germline CDR1 is SGHRS and CDR2 YFSETQ. Between the trimmed V and J ends, which lost 9 bases and 0 bases, there was a span of 4 bases. DNA of the CDR3: TGCGCCACCTCCTCTGGGGCCAACGTCCTGACTTTC. Its translation is CATSSGANVLTF. Complete variable domain (other parts from reference TRBV5-1 and TRBJ2-6): KAGVTQTPRYLIKTRGQQVTLSCSPISGHRSVSWYQQTPGQGLQFLFEYFSETQRNKGNFPGRFSGRQFSNSRSEMNVSTLELGDSALYLCATSSGANVLTFGAGSRLTVL.

The genes are TRBV28 and TRBJ2-7, with a possible D match to TRBD1 (7 bases). Germline values: CDR1 MDHEN, CDR2 SYDVKM. The CDR3 is 15 residues long. V lost 3 bases and J lost 4, with 16 bases in between. The CDR3 region has the DNA TGTGCCAGCAGTTTCTCGGTGCAGGGGGGATACGAGCAGTACTTC. It specifies CASSFSVQGGYEQYF.

This sequence joins TRBV19 and TRBJ2-3, with D tentatively TRBD2 (5 bases). CDR3 length: 15 amino acids. Between the trimmed V and J ends, which lost 3 bases and 0 bases, there was a span of 10 bases. CDR1 LNHDA and CDR2 SQIVND come from the germline V gene (reference sequence). CDR3 bases: TGTGCCAGTAGTATGGTGAGGGAGAGCACAGATACGCAGTATTTT. Translation gives CASSMVRESTDTQYF.

The chain carries TRBV19 and TRBJ1-4; TRBD1 is a possible D gene (6 bases). Germline CDR1 and CDR2: LNHDA and SQIVND (reference sequence). Trimming shortened V by 7 bases and J by 10 bases, and 22 bases separated the two germline ends. This CDR3 is built from 15 residues. In DNA, the CDR3 is TGTGCCAGTACCCCTCTGGACAGCCCTTCGGGAAAACTGTTTTTT. This sequence encodes CASTPLDSPSGKLFF.

This clone is a singleton in its sample. The chain couples TRBV11-2 to TRBJ1-2; possibly TRBD1 for D (6 bases). The CDR3 runs to 14 residues. V dropped 6 bases and J dropped 7 bases, with 18 bases sitting between them. Germline CDR1 reads SGHAT; CDR2 reads FQNNGV. In nucleotides, the CDR3 is TGTGCCAGCAGTTGGGAGGGGGGGTTTGGTGGCTACACCTTC. Residues: CASSWEGGFGGYTF.

About this clone: This CDR3 is also generated by other DNA sequences in the sample. The chain recombines TRBV7-9 with TRBJ2-7; D remains ambiguous. The ends were cut back, 3 bases at V and 3 bases at J, with 3 bases in the middle. This CDR3 spans 11 amino acids. Germline V CDR1 and CDR2: SEHNR, FQNEAQ (reference sequence). In DNA form, the CDR3 reads TGTGCCAGCAGCTTGAGCTACGAGCAGTACTTC. Translating it yields CASSLSYEQYF.

This sequence joins TRBV27 and TRBJ2-1, with D possibly TRBD1 on 7 matching bases. V shed 5 bases and J shed 7 bases, with 21 bases lying between them. The V gene's germline CDR1 is MNHEY and CDR2 SMNVEV (reference sequence). This CDR3 is 16 amino acids long. The CDR3 nucleotides read TGTGCCAGCAGTGTGCGCGGGACAGAGAGGAGAAATGAGCAGTTCTTC. This gives the protein CASSVRGTERRNEQFF.

The chain links TRBV19 to TRBJ2-7, with D perhaps TRBD2 (6 bases). Trimming took off 6 bases at V and 1 base at J, with 13 bases between the two ends. Looked up from germline, CDR1 is LNHDA and CDR2 is SQIVND (reference sequence). The length of the CDR3 is 14 residues. CDR3 residues: CASSWGGVSYEQYF. The DNA of the CDR3 is TGTGCCAGTAGCTGGGGCGGGGTGTCCTACGAGCAGTACTTC.

The gene calls are TRBV30 and TRBJ1-2, with 8 bases lining up with TRBD1. With 3 bases clipped from V and 7 bases from J, the junction kept 7 bases outside the gene matches. The V gene's germline CDR1 is GTSNPN and CDR2 SVGIG (reference sequence). The CDR3 spans 13 residues. Here the CDR3 DNA reads TGTGCCTGGAGGGCAGGGGGCGCGGGTGGCTACACCTTC. Amino acids: CAWRAGGAGGYTF.

This rearrangement joins TRBV12-5 to TRBJ1-5; D unresolved. Germline CDR1 is LGHNT and CDR2 is FRNRAP. V lost 5 bases to trimming and J lost 10 bases, with 18 bases between them. CDR3 length: 14 amino acids. CDR3 loop: CASGPGRIGEPQHF. As DNA, the CDR3 is TGTGCTAGTGGTCCAGGCAGAATCGGGGAACCCCAGCATTTT.

The J gene is TRBJ1-2, the V gene TRBV28, with D possibly being TRBD1 (5 bases). Germline CDR1 is MDHEN and CDR2 is SYDVKM. Trimming took off 5 bases at V and 8 bases at J, with 12 bases between the two ends. There are 12 residues in the CDR3. The CDR3 here is CASSRQGRGYTF. As DNA, the CDR3 is TGTGCCAGCAGTCGCCAGGGTAGGGGCTACACCTTC.

The chain couples TRBV7-9 to TRBJ2-3, with 9 bases that match TRBD1. This CDR3 region has 15 residues. V shed 5 bases, J shed 2 bases, and the junction held 5 bases outside the gene matches. Germline V gene lookup returns CDR1 SEHNR and CDR2 FQNEAQ (reference sequence). As DNA, the CDR3 is TGTGCCAGCAGCCTCGGGACAGGGTTCACAGATACGCAGTATTTT. It translates to CASSLGTGFTDTQYF.

The chain has TRBV5-1 and TRBJ2-1, with 11 bases lining up with TRBD2. Germline CDR1 SGHRS, CDR2 YFSETQ. The V and J ends lost 6 bases and 5 bases, in that order; junction bases with no gene match: 10. This CDR3 region has 16 residues. CDR3 bases: TGCGCCAGCAAGGCATCTAGCGGGGGGAATAACAATGAGCAGTTCTTC. Residues: CASKASSGGNNNEQFF.

V gene TRBV28 combines with J gene TRBJ2-4, with D maybe TRBD2 (6 bases). The CDR3 is 12 residues long. The V and J ends lost 3 bases and 6 bases respectively, with 6 bases between them. Germline assignment: CDR1 MDHEN and CDR2 SYDVKM. CDR3 residues: CASSFGGNIQYF. The CDR3 nucleotides read TGTGCCAGCAGTTTCGGGGGAAACATTCAGTACTTC. Full variable domain (remainder filled in from reference TRBV28 and TRBJ2-4): DVKVTQSSRYLVKRTGEKVFLECVQDMDHENMFWYRQDPGLGLRLIYFSYDVKMKEKGDIPEGYSVSREKKERFSLILESASTNQTSMYLCASSFGGNIQYFGAGTRLSVL.

The table lists this clone with a few counts. This sequence joins TRBV11-2 and TRBJ1-5; D remains unclear. Germline values: CDR1 SGHAT, CDR2 FQNNGV. Trimming shortened V by 4 bases and J by 4 bases, and 8 bases separated the two germline ends. There are 13 residues in the CDR3. The CDR3 loop reads CASSSWENQPQHF. The DNA for the CDR3 is TGTGCCAGCAGCTCCTGGGAGAATCAGCCCCAGCATTTT.

This chain uses TRBV11-2 with TRBJ2-7; no firm D call. Per germline, CDR1 SGHAT and CDR2 FQNNGV. The CDR3 totals 14 residues. The V end was cut by 2 bases, the J end by 0 bases, with 8 bases between. In DNA, the CDR3 is TGTGCCAGCAGCTTACTTTCCAGCTCCTACGAGCAGTACTTC. Translated: CASSLLSSSYEQYF.

V is TRBV6-1 and J is TRBJ1-1; D is uncertain. V lost 6 bases and J 3 bases, leaving 14 bases between the germline ends. The CDR3 is 14 residues long. Germline V gene lookup returns CDR1 MNHNS and CDR2 SASEGT. CDR3 sequence (DNA): TGTGCCAGCAGGGTCACGCACCGGGACACTGAAGCTTTCTTT. This codes for CASRVTHRDTEAFF.

This clone was observed a handful of times. The rearrangement uses TRBV6-1 and TRBJ2-5; 9 nucleotides align to TRBD2. Germline CDR1 is MNHNS and CDR2 is SASEGT. The CDR3 covers 13 residues. The V and J ends lost 7 bases and 5 bases, in that order; junction bases with no gene match: 5. For the CDR3, the DNA is TGTGCCAGCAAGCGGGAGGCGTGGGAGACCCAGTACTTC. It is translated as CASKREAWETQYF.

About this clone: Different DNA sequences within this sample yield the same CDR3. The chain combines TRBV5-1 with TRBJ2-7; TRBD1 agrees at 7 bases. The V and J ends lost 4 bases and 2 bases, in that order; junction bases with no gene match: 3. The CDR3 has 13 residues. Germline CDR1 SGHRS, CDR2 YFSETQ. The CDR3 DNA sequence: TGCGCCAGCAGCATAGGACAGGCCTACGAGCAGTACTTC. It yields the protein CASSIGQAYEQYF. The variable domain in full, with the rest retrieved from reference TRBV5-1 and TRBJ2-7, is KAGVTQTPRYLIKTRGQQVTLSCSPISGHRSVSWYQQTPGQGLQFLFEYFSETQRNKGNFPGRFSGRQFSNSRSEMNVSTLELGDSALYLCASSIGQAYEQYFGPGTRLTVT.

The V gene is TRBV6-5, the J gene TRBJ2-2; D is ambiguous. The ends were cut back, 0 bases at V and 9 bases at J, with 11 bases in the middle. This CDR3 spans 14 amino acids. Germline V CDR1 and CDR2: MNHEY, SVGAGI. The CDR3 DNA reads TGTGCCAGCAGTTACTCGAGGCTTAAAAGGGAGCTGTTTTTT. Its protein is CASSYSRLKRELFF.

This clone was observed a single time. This chain joins TRBV30 and TRBJ1-2; D remains unclear. V was shortened by 5 bases and J by 7 bases, with 26 bases between the two germline ends. The germline CDR1 and CDR2 sequences are GTSNPN and SVGIG (reference sequence). This CDR3 has 16 residues. CDR3 nucleotide sequence: TGTGCCTGGTGGGAGGAGGGAACGGGGAGTTCGGGTGGCTACACCTTC. As protein: CAWWEEGTGSSGGYTF.

This sequence joins TRBV18 and TRBJ1-1, with D unresolved. Deletions cut 3 bases from V and 0 bases from J, with 5 bases between. The germline V gene encodes CDR1 KGHSH and CDR2 LQKENI. The CDR3 is made up of 13 amino acids. The CDR3 here is CASSPYVNTEAFF. In DNA, the CDR3 is TGTGCCAGCTCACCTTATGTGAACACTGAAGCTTTCTTT.

The chain is built from TRBV19 and TRBJ1-2; D is unclear. Trimming left V 4 bases short and J 4 bases short, with 16 bases between. The germline CDR1 and CDR2 sequences are LNHDA and SQIVND (reference sequence). The CDR3 length is 15 residues. This chain's CDR3 is CASSTSGRSGYGYTF. CDR3 coding DNA: TGTGCCAGTAGTACCTCCGGGAGGTCTGGCTATGGCTACACCTTC.